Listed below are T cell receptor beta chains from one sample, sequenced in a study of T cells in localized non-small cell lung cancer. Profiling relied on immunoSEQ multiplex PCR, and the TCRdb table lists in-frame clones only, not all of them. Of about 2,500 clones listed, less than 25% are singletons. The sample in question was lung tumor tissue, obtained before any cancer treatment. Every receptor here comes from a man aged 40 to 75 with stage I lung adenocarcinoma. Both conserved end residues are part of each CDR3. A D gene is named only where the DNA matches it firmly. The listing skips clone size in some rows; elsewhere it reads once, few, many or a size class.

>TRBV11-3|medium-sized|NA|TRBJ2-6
CASSYGGPNSGANVLTF
TGTGCCAGCAGTTACGGGGGCCCGAATTCTGGGGCCAACGTCCTGACTTTC
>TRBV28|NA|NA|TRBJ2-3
CASSPNRGGHYTQYF
TGTGCCAGCAGTCCCAACAGGGGGGGGCATTATACGCAGTATTTT
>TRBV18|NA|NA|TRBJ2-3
CASSPTSGGASTDTQYF
TGTGCCAGCTCACCCACATCGGGCGGAGCTAGCACAGATACGCAGTATTTT
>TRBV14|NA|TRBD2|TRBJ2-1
CASSLLAGAGGPGEQFF
TGTGCCAGCAGCCTCCTAGCGGGAGCGGGAGGGCCGGGTGAGCAGTTCTTC
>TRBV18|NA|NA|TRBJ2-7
CASSPPNRVGEQYF
TGTGCCAGCTCACCACCGAACAGGGTTGGCGAGCAGTACTTC
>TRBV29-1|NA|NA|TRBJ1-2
CSSGEGVYGYTF
TGCAGCTCTGGGGAGGGAGTCTATGGCTACACCTTC
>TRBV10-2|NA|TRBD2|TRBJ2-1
CASSEAGLAAYNEQFF
TGCGCCAGCAGTGAGGCGGGACTAGCGGCCTACAATGAGCAGTTCTTC
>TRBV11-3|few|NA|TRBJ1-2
CASSLPGGFLGGYTF
TGTGCCAGCAGCCTTCCGGGAGGGTTTCTAGGTGGCTACACCTTC
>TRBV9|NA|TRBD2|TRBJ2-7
CASSVGSGAGGYEQYF
TGTGCCAGCAGCGTAGGATCGGGAGCGGGAGGCTACGAGCAGTACTTC
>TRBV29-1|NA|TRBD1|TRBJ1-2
CSVARGNYGYTF
TGCAGCGTCGCCAGGGGGAACTATGGCTACACCTTC
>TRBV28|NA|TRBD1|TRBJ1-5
CASSSGQGSQPQHF
TGTGCCAGCAGTTCTGGACAGGGGAGTCAGCCCCAGCATTTT
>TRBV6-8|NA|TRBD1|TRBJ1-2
CASSNGQGDVYGYTF
TGTGCCAGCAGTAATGGACAGGGAGATGTCTATGGCTACACCTTC
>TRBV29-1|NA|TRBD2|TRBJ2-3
CSVEGASGRIDTQYF
TGCAGCGTTGAAGGGGCAAGCGGGAGGATAGATACGCAGTATTTT
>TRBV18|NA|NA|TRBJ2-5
CASSPGIQETQYF
TGTGCCAGCTCACCCGGGATCCAAGAGACCCAGTACTTC
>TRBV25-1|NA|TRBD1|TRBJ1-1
CASSVLQGADTEAFF
TGTGCCAGCAGTGTCCTACAGGGGGCGGACACTGAAGCTTTCTTT
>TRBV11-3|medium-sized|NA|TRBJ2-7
CASSFLYGGSYEQYF
TGTGCCAGCAGCTTTCTTTACGGGGGCTCCTACGAGCAGTACTTC
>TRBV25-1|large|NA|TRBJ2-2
CASSPPGVAYTGELFF
TGTGCCAGCAGCCCGCCTGGAGTGGCGTACACCGGGGAGCTGTTTTTT
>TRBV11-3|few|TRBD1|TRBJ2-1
CASSLNRGTNNEQFF
TGTGCCAGCAGCTTAAACAGGGGAACCAACAATGAGCAGTTCTTC
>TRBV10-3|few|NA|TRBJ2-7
CAINGGGTSYEQYF
TGTGCCATCAACGGAGGCGGTACCTCCTACGAGCAGTACTTC
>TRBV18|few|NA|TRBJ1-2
CASSPSRVGDGYTF
TGTGCCAGCTCACCATCACGCGTGGGCGATGGCTACACCTTC
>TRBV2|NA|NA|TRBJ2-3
CASSDWGTSTDTQYF
TGTGCCAGCAGTGATTGGGGTACTAGCACAGATACGCAGTATTTT
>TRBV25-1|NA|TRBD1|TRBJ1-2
CASRDRGSGYTF
TGTGCCAGCAGAGACAGGGGTTCTGGCTACACCTTC
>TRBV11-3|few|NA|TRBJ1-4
CASSLGAQGNEKLFF
TGTGCCAGCAGTTTAGGGGCTCAGGGTAATGAAAAACTGTTTTTT
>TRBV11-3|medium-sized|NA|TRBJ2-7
CASSLPRGGDPMDEQYF
TGTGCCAGCAGCTTACCTCGTGGCGGGGACCCGATGGACGAGCAGTACTTC
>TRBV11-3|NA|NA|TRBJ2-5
CASSLRHLGGETQYF
TGTGCCAGCAGCTTAAGACACCTGGGCGGGGAGACCCAGTACTTC
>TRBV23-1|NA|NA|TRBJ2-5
CASSLTNGGTGETQYF
TGCGCCAGCAGCCTGACCAATGGGGGGACTGGAGAGACCCAGTACTTC
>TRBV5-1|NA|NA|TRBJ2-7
CASSLASESSYEQYF
TGCGCCAGCAGCTTGGCGTCGGAGAGCTCCTACGAGCAGTACTTC
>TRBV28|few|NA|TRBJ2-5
CASSSLGGGEETQYF
TGTGCCAGCAGTTCCCTCGGGGGAGGCGAAGAGACCCAGTACTTC
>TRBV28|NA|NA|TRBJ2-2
CAFRGNTGELFF
TGTGCCTTCAGAGGAAACACCGGGGAGCTGTTTTTT
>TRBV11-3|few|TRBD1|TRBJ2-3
CASRPPGQGWGDTQYF
TGTGCCAGCAGGCCTCCGGGACAGGGGTGGGGAGATACGCAGTATTTT
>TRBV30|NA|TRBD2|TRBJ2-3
CAWSFYSAGSSTDTQYF
TGTGCCTGGAGTTTTTATTCAGCGGGGTCTAGCACAGATACGCAGTATTTT
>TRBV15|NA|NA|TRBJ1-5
CATSRVGAINQPQHF
TGTGCCACCAGCAGAGTAGGGGCAATCAATCAGCCCCAGCATTTT
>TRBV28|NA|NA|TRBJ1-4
CASSFFGQGGEKLFF
TGTGCCAGCAGTTTTTTCGGTCAGGGCGGTGAAAAACTGTTTTTT
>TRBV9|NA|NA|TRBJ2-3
CASSDSVNTQYF
TGTGCCAGCAGTGATTCTGTAAATACGCAGTATTTT
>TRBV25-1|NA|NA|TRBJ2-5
CASSDLGSTQETQYF
TGTGCCAGCAGTGATCTGGGGAGCACCCAAGAGACCCAGTACTTC
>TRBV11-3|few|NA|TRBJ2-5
CASSLFWGTQETQYF
TGTGCCAGCAGCCTGTTTTGGGGCACCCAAGAGACCCAGTACTTC
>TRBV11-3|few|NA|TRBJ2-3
CASSLPGGSTDTQYF
TGTGCCAGCAGCTTGCCAGGGGGGAGCACAGATACGCAGTATTTT
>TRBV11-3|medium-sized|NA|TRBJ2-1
CASSLVRLDSVWGEQFF
TGTGCCAGCAGCTTAGTGAGACTCGACTCCGTTTGGGGGGAGCAGTTCTTC
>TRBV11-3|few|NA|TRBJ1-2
CASSLNTGGGNGYTF
TGTGCCAGCAGCTTAAATACCGGGGGCGGGAATGGCTACACCTTC
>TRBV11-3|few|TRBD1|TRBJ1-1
CASSLVGGVMNTEAFF
TGTGCCAGCAGCTTAGTAGGGGGCGTTATGAACACTGAAGCTTTCTTT
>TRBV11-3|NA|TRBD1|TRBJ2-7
CASSFGTVGSYEQYF
TGTGCCAGCAGCTTCGGGACAGTTGGCTCCTACGAGCAGTACTTC
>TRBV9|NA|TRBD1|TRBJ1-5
CASTRDRAIFNQPQHF
TGTGCCAGCACGAGGGACAGGGCGATTTTTAATCAGCCCCAGCATTTT
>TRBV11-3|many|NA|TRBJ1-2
CASSLGPEQYGYTF
TGTGCCAGCAGCTTAGGGCCCGAGCAGTATGGCTACACCTTC
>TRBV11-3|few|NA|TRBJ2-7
CASSPSLASAGQYF
TGTGCCAGCAGCCCCTCCTTGGCCTCGGCCGGGCAGTACTTC
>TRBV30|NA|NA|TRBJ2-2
CACNKQRNTGELFF
TGTGCCTGTAATAAACAGCGGAACACCGGGGAGCTGTTTTTT
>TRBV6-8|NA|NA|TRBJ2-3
CASSRRGGGDTQYF
TGTGCCAGCAGCCGGCGAGGAGGAGGAGATACGCAGTATTTT
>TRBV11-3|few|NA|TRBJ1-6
CASSLSGEGNSPLHF
TGTGCCAGCAGCTTATCGGGGGAGGGTAATTCACCCCTCCACTTT
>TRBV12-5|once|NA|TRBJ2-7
CASGVQRGYEQYF
TGTGCTAGTGGTGTCCAACGGGGGTACGAGCAGTACTTC